This TCR beta chain was documented in a study of molecular identifiers for immune sequencing clone quantification. Germline-derived CDR1 and CDR2 are MNHEY and SVGAGI. The V end lost 5 bases, the J end lost 11 bases, and 12 bases lay between the germline ends. The CDR3 covers 12 residues. A single record per CDR3 protein comes from TCRdb applying MiXCR to the PCR reads. The sample lists about 70,000 distinct CDR3 sequences; roughly 18% were seen once. This clonotype was seen a handful of times. The V call is TRBV6-5, the J call TRBJ1-4; possibly TRBD1 for D (5 bases). Sample: naive CD8+ T cells from blood, with Jurkat cell RNA spiked in. The sample's subset: FACS-sorted CD8+CD4-CCR7+CD45RA+ naive T cells. This receptor was identified in a human donor in good health. Some libraries in this study had Jurkat cell RNA spiked in. The CDR3 here is CASSASGTKLFF. DNA of the CDR3: TGTGCCAGCAGTGCCAGCGGGACTAAACTGTTTTTT.